The 19 T cell receptor beta chains listed next were all sequenced from one sample in a study of glioma-infiltrating T cells after dendritic cell vaccination. The repertoire was sequenced with immunoSEQ multiplex PCR; TCRdb's copy has only in-frame clones and lacks some. The data contain around 78,000 clones, around 87% of them seen just once; the ten biggest clones take up around 2.1%. As to time point: after dendritic cell vaccination, including at tumor progression/relapse. The sequencing used blood, collected after dendritic cell vaccination. The receptor set was obtained from a human donor with glioblastoma.

J is TRBJ1-3 and V is TRBV28; TRBD1 is a possible D gene (6 bases). Germline loops: CDR1 MDHEN, CDR2 SYDVKM. The ends were cut back, 3 bases at V and 4 bases at J, with 22 bases in the middle. The CDR3 runs 18 residues. This CDR3 is CASSFSRTADVSGNTIYF. The DNA of the CDR3 is TGTGCCAGCAGTTTTTCCCGGACAGCCGACGTTTCGGGAAACACCATATATTTT.

The DNA for the CDR3 is TGTGCCAGCAGCGTAGGGGGACTAGCGGGTCTGTCCTACGAGCAGTACTTC. It yields the protein CASSVGGLAGLSYEQYF. V usage is TRBV9 and J usage is TRBJ2-7; 12 bases fit TRBD2. CDR1 SGDLS and CDR2 YYNGEE come from the germline V gene. Trimming removed 0 bases from V and 1 base from J; junction bases left unmatched: 5. The CDR3 is 17 amino acids.

In this sample, this clone turned up a few times. The CDR3 DNA reads as TGTGCCAGCAGCTTGGGGAGCTCTGGAAACACCATATATTTT. Amino acid sequence: CASSLGSSGNTIYF. The chain carries TRBV5-8 and TRBJ1-3; no clear D. Trimming pared 0 bases from V and 0 bases from J, leaving 4 bases between. The CDR3 length is 14 residues. CDR1 is SGHTS, CDR2 YDEGEE, per germline.

At least ten counts were recorded for this clone. The chain uses TRBV6-5 and TRBJ2-7, with TRBD1 matching over 9 bases. The germline gives CDR1 MNHEY, CDR2 SVGAGI. CDR3 length: 15 amino acids. V shed 0 bases and J 4 bases; nucleotides not matched to a gene: 4. The DNA for the CDR3 is TGTGCCAGCAGTTACTCGGGACAGGGTGGGTACGAGCAGTACTTC. Translated: CASSYSGQGGYEQYF.

J is TRBJ2-5 and V is TRBV7-2, with a possible D match to TRBD1 (5 bases). The CDR3 sequence is 15 residues long. Germline lookup yields CDR1 SGHTA and CDR2 FQGNSA. V lost 1 base, J lost 7 bases, and 16 bases lay in between. The CDR3 DNA sequence: TGTGCCAGCAGCTTAGGTGGGGCCCGCCCGGTGACCCAGTACTTC. Translating it yields CASSLGGARPVTQYF. The full variable domain, in which reference TRBV7-2 and TRBJ2-5 provide the parts outside the CDR3, is GAGVSQSPSNKVTEKGKDVELRCDPISGHTALYWYRQSLGQGLEFLIYFQGNSAPDKSGLPSDRFSAERTGGSVSTLTIQRTQQEDSAVYLCASSLGGARPVTQYFGPGTRLLVL.

This chain connects TRBV27 to TRBJ1-1; D is unresolved. Germline V gene data show CDR1 as MNHEY and CDR2 as SMNVEV (reference sequence). V lost 1 base to trimming and J lost 0 bases, with 9 bases between them. The CDR3 sequence is 15 residues long. As DNA, the CDR3 is TGTGCCAGCAGTTTATTCCACAGACTGAACACTGAAGCTTTCTTT. It encodes CASSLFHRLNTEAFF.

This CDR3 reads CATSRDVRASEQYF. For the CDR3, the DNA is TGTGCCACCAGCAGAGATGTCAGGGCCTCCGAGCAGTACTTC. The chain has TRBV15 and TRBJ2-7, with D perhaps matching TRBD1 (5 bases). CDR1 is LNHNV and CDR2 is YYDKDF in the germline V gene (reference sequence). Trimming took 0 bases from V and 6 from J, leaving 12 bases between them. CDR3 length: 14 amino acids.

The chain uses TRBV5-1 and TRBJ1-1, with 9 bases matching TRBD1. Trimming at V came to 5 bases and at J to 7 bases, leaving 9 bases not matched to a gene. CDR1 is SGHRS, CDR2 YFSETQ, per germline. The CDR3 consists of 14 residues. In DNA form, the CDR3 reads TGCGCCAGCAGGCTCGGGACAGGGCCGGATGAAGCTTTCTTT. Translating gives CASRLGTGPDEAFF.

The rearrangement uses TRBV29-1 and TRBJ2-7, with 7 bases identical to TRBD1. CDR1 and CDR2 from the germline V gene are SQVTM and ANQGSEA. There are 12 residues in the CDR3. V shed 4 bases and J 12 bases; nucleotides not matched to a gene: 12. The DNA for the CDR3 is TGCAGCGTTGCCGACAGGGCAACCCCTAGGTACTTC. It yields the protein CSVADRATPRYF.

The V and J genes are TRBV5-1 and TRBJ2-5; 12 bases are a match to TRBD1. V gave up 4 bases and J gave up 4 bases; unmatched junction bases: 5. There are 15 residues in the CDR3. Germline loops: CDR1 SGHRS, CDR2 YFSETQ. CDR3 sequence (DNA): TGCGCCAGCAGCATGGGACAGGGGGCGAGAGAGACCCAGTACTTC. It encodes CASSMGQGARETQYF.

This clone was seen only once. The rearrangement joins TRBV9 to TRBJ2-7; unclear D gene. In germline, CDR1 is SGDLS, CDR2 YYNGEE. With 0 bases removed from V and 2 bases from J, the gap between germline ends came to 6 bases. This CDR3 comprises 13 residues. CDR3 sequence: CASSVAPAYEQYF. The CDR3 bases are TGTGCCAGCAGCGTAGCCCCCGCCTACGAGCAGTACTTC.

J is TRBJ1-2 and V is TRBV6-6, with a weak D call TRBD1 (5 bases). Germline loops: CDR1 MNHNY, CDR2 SVGAGI (reference sequence). Between the trimmed V and J ends, which lost 5 bases and 5 bases, there was a span of 12 bases. This CDR3 comprises 13 residues. The CDR3 is CASSAGQVYGYTF. The CDR3 nucleotides are TGTGCCAGCAGTGCCGGACAAGTTTATGGCTACACCTTC.

The genes are TRBV29-1 and TRBJ2-5; 7 nucleotides line up with TRBD1. V was clipped by 4 bases and J by 9 bases; unmatched bases: 5. CDR3 length: 11 amino acids. Germline lookup yields CDR1 SQVTM and CDR2 ANQGSEA. DNA for the CDR3: TGCAGCGTTGGAACGCAGGGGGCCCAGTACTTC. This encodes CSVGTQGAQYF. The full variable domain, completed using reference TRBV29-1 and TRBJ2-5, is SAVISQKPSRDICQRGTSLTIQCQVDSQVTMMFWYRQQPGQSLTLIATANQGSEATYESGFVIDKFPISRPNLTFSTLTVSNMSPEDSSIYLCSVGTQGAQYFGPGTRLLVL.

The J gene is TRBJ1-1, the V gene TRBV11-2, with no clear D. Trimming took 1 base from V and 6 from J, leaving 15 bases between them. CDR1 is SGHAT and CDR2 is FQNNGV in the germline V gene. This CDR3 has 15 amino acids. The DNA of the CDR3 is TGTGCCAGCAGCTTAGTGTTTACCGGAGGGCCTGAAGCTTTCTTT. Its translation: CASSLVFTGGPEAFF.

The rearrangement links TRBV9 to TRBJ2-5; D perhaps matches TRBD1 (6 bases). Per the germline V gene, CDR1 is SGDLS and CDR2 is YYNGEE. V lost 0 bases and J lost 4, with 13 bases in between. This CDR3 contains 15 residues. The CDR3 DNA reads as TGTGCCAGCAGCGTAGCTAGGGAAGGGGGAGAGACCCAGTACTTC. This gives the protein CASSVAREGGETQYF.

This clone was seen only once. V and J are TRBV6-1 and TRBJ2-2, with D unresolved. V lost 0 bases and J lost 0, with 8 bases in between. Germline CDR1 MNHNS, CDR2 SASEGT. This CDR3 region has 16 residues. CDR3 protein: CASSEARHTNTGELFF. The CDR3, as DNA: TGTGCCAGCAGTGAAGCCAGACATACGAACACCGGGGAGCTGTTTTTT.

The V call is TRBV5-1, the J call TRBJ2-2; D gene unclear. CDR3 size: 16 residues. Deletions cut 3 bases from V and 6 bases from J, with 18 bases between. The germline V gene encodes CDR1 SGHRS and CDR2 YFSETQ. CDR3 bases: TGCGCCAGCAGCTCCACCCACACCGACATATCCGGGGAGCTGTTTTTT. Protein product: CASSSTHTDISGELFF. The full variable domain, with the rest looked up from reference TRBV5-1 and TRBJ2-2, is KAGVTQTPRYLIKTRGQQVTLSCSPISGHRSVSWYQQTPGQGLQFLFEYFSETQRNKGNFPGRFSGRQFSNSRSEMNVSTLELGDSALYLCASSSTHTDISGELFFGEGSRLTVL.

The chain carries TRBV4-1 and TRBJ2-1, with 11 bases fitting TRBD2. There are 16 residues in the CDR3. J gave up 9 bases and V 1 base, and 8 bases lay outside the gene matches. Germline values: CDR1 MGHRA, CDR2 YSYEKL. The DNA of the CDR3 is TGCGCCAGCAGCCAAGTAGCGGGGGGGGGACTGCGTGAGCAGTTCTTC. This encodes CASSQVAGGGLREQFF.

V is TRBV6-6 and J is TRBJ1-1; no reliable D call. V was pared by 7 bases and J by 0 bases, with 15 bases between. This CDR3 region has 15 residues. CDR1 MNHNY and CDR2 SVGAGI come from the germline V gene (reference sequence). Here the CDR3 reads CASKWSLGLNTEAFF. CDR3 nucleotides: TGTGCCAGCAAATGGTCCCTGGGCCTGAACACTGAAGCTTTCTTT.